Listed here are 32 T cell receptor beta chains from one sample, sequenced in a study of early T cells in non-severe SARS-CoV-2 infection. TCRdb fed the 5' RACE reads into MiXCR, producing one record per CDR3 protein. The sample contains fewer than 130,000 distinct CDR3 sequences, roughly an eighth of which appear only once. Here the sequenced sample was whole blood, taken at baseline. Receptor source: an adult who was a healthcare worker with PCR-confirmed SARS-CoV-2 infection or an uninfected control (not recorded which).

This clonotype came up a few times. The chain is built from TRBV29-1 and TRBJ1-2; D perhaps matches TRBD1 (6 bases). This CDR3 contains 12 residues. Trimming took off 6 bases at V and 4 bases at J, with 12 bases between the two ends. From germline, CDR1 is SQVTM and CDR2 ANQGSEA. The CDR3 spells CSVLRGGYGYTF. CDR3 DNA: TGCAGCGTGCTCAGGGGCGGCTATGGCTACACCTTC. Looking up the rest from reference TRBV29-1 and TRBJ1-2 gives the full variable domain: SAVISQKPSRDICQRGTSLTIQCQVDSQVTMMFWYRQQPGQSLTLIATANQGSEATYESGFVIDKFPISRPNLTFSTLTVSNMSPEDSSIYLCSVLRGGYGYTFGSGTRLTVV.

The CDR3 coding sequence is TGTGCCAGCAGTCCAGGGGGTCCCGGGGAGCTGTTTTTT. The encoded protein is CASSPGGPGELFF. The chain links TRBV12-3 or TRBV12-4 to TRBJ2-2, with 7 bases lining up with TRBD1. The CDR3 extends over 13 amino acids. V lost 5 bases and J lost 6; bases outside the gene matches: 3.

The V call is TRBV4-1, the J call TRBJ1-1, with unresolved D. In germline, CDR1 is MGHRA, CDR2 YSYEKL. The CDR3 has 12 residues. Trimming removed 1 base at V and 5 bases at J, with 5 bases between. This chain's CDR3 is CASSQVGTEAFF. CDR3 DNA sequence: TGCGCCAGCAGCCAAGTAGGTACTGAAGCTTTCTTT.

The chain recombines TRBV6-5 with TRBJ1-5; no reliable D call. The CDR3 length is 13 residues. Germline V gene data show CDR1 as MNHEY and CDR2 as SVGAGI. V was shortened by 6 bases and J by 11 bases, with 17 bases between the two germline ends. In nucleotides, the CDR3 is TGTGCCAGCAGCCGGACGGTGCAGGAGGCCCAGCATTTT. The encoded protein is CASSRTVQEAQHF.

This clonotype was seen ten or more times. The rearrangement links TRBV20-1 to TRBJ2-1, with 7 nucleotides matching TRBD1. The CDR3 is 15 amino acids. The V gene end was trimmed by 1 base and the J gene end by 5 bases; junction bases not matched to a gene: 8. Germline CDR1 is DFQATT and CDR2 is SNEGSKA (reference sequence). CDR3 in DNA: TGCAGTGCTAGAGGGGACAGTCCGCGAGACAATGAGCAGTTCTTC. This encodes CSARGDSPRDNEQFF.

The rearrangement joins TRBV7-2 to TRBJ2-1; a possible D gene is TRBD1 (6 bases). CDR3 length: 16 amino acids. From germline, CDR1 is SGHTA and CDR2 FQGNSA. Trimming took 6 bases from V and 2 from J, leaving 17 bases between them. The CDR3: CASRGSRGRTYNEQFF. For the CDR3, the DNA is TGTGCCAGCAGGGGATCGAGGGGGAGAACCTACAATGAGCAGTTCTTC.

This clonotype was recorded many times. The V gene is TRBV20-1, the J gene TRBJ1-3; 9 nucleotides align to TRBD1. There are 15 residues in the CDR3. The J segment lost 4 bases and the V segment lost 5 bases, leaving 9 bases of the junction unmatched. CDR1 and CDR2 from the germline V gene are DFQATT and SNEGSKA (reference sequence). The CDR3 DNA reads TGCAGTGCTTTTAGGGACAGGGTGCCAGGAAACACCATATATTTT. Amino acids: CSAFRDRVPGNTIYF.

The sample holds a few counts of this clonotype. J is TRBJ2-7 and V is TRBV3-1; D tentatively reads TRBD1 or TRBD2 (5 bases each). V was clipped by 0 bases and J by 5 bases, with 17 bases between them. CDR1 LGHDT and CDR2 YNNKEL come from the germline V gene (reference sequence). This CDR3 has 16 amino acids. The CDR3 DNA reads as TGTGCCAGCAGCCAAGAGGCCCGATCAAGAGGGGACGAGCAGTACTTC. Translating it yields CASSQEARSRGDEQYF.

This clonotype was detected only a few times. J is TRBJ2-7 and V is TRBV5-4; TRBD2 matches 14 bases. The CDR3 spans 17 residues. Germline assignment: CDR1 SGHNT and CDR2 YYREEE (reference sequence). The V segment lost 0 bases and the J segment 4 bases; nucleotides outside the gene matches: 6. Here the CDR3 reads CASSLVVGTSGRYEQYF. In nucleotides, the CDR3 is TGTGCCAGCAGCTTGGTTGTCGGGACTAGCGGGAGATACGAGCAGTACTTC.

The rearrangement uses TRBV6-5 and TRBJ1-5; no firm D call. Germline CDR1 MNHEY, CDR2 SVGAGI. The ends were cut back, 0 bases at V and 0 bases at J, with 6 bases in the middle. The CDR3 loop spans 15 amino acids. CDR3 residues: CASSYSLYSNQPQHF. The CDR3 DNA reads as TGTGCCAGCAGTTACTCTCTCTATAGCAATCAGCCCCAGCATTTT.

The rearrangement links TRBV7-8 to TRBJ2-1; 11 positions agree with TRBD2. The CDR3 has 18 residues. Germline V gene lookup returns CDR1 SGHVS and CDR2 FQNEAQ. Germline trimming cut 6 bases from V and 9 bases from J; bases unmatched to any gene: 19. The CDR3, as DNA: TGTGCCAGCAGTCTCCTTCCCTCGGAACTAGCGGGAGTTGGTGAGCAGTTCTTC. Residues: CASSLLPSELAGVGEQFF.

The chain is built from TRBV19 and TRBJ1-2, with D possibly being TRBD1 (5 bases). This CDR3 contains 16 residues. Per the germline V gene, CDR1 is LNHDA and CDR2 is SQIVND (reference sequence). V lost 5 bases and J 4 bases, leaving 20 bases between the germline ends. CDR3 sequence reads: CASSAAREFPLYGYTF. CDR3 DNA sequence: TGTGCCAGTAGTGCGGCCAGGGAGTTCCCCCTCTATGGCTACACCTTC. The whole variable domain, remainder taken from reference TRBV19 and TRBJ1-2, is DGGITQSPKYLFRKEGQNVTLSCEQNLNHDAMYWYRQDPGQGLRLIYYSQIVNDFQKGDIAEGYSVSREKKESFPLTVTSAQKNPTAFYLCASSAAREFPLYGYTFGSGTRLTVV.

The V and J genes are TRBV29-1 and TRBJ2-7; D gene unclear. This CDR3 region has 14 residues. V dropped 0 bases and J dropped 0 bases, with 9 bases sitting between them. Germline V gene sequence: CDR1 SQVTM, CDR2 ANQGSEA. CDR3 nucleotide sequence: TGCAGCGTTGAAGATCCTTTCAGCTCCTACGAGCAGTACTTC. Translating it yields CSVEDPFSSYEQYF.

The chain joins TRBV20-1 to TRBJ1-1; D unresolved. Between the trimmed V and J ends, which lost 8 bases and 8 bases, there was a span of 15 bases. The CDR3 totals 11 residues. Germline loops: CDR1 DFQATT, CDR2 SNEGSKA (reference sequence). The CDR3 sequence: CSLLQPGEAFF. The CDR3 DNA is TGCAGTCTGTTGCAGCCGGGGGAAGCTTTCTTT.

This clonotype has a handful of counts. This sequence joins TRBV21-1 and TRBJ2-7; TRBD1 is the table's D call, not checked against the DNA. TRBV21-1 is noted as a pseudogene. There are 16 residues in the CDR3. The CDR3 bases are TGTGCCAGCAGCAAATTGGCCGCAGGGGGCCCACTCGAGCAGTACTTC. It specifies CASSKLAAGGPLEQYF.

This clonotype was counted many times. The CDR3 DNA sequence: TGTGCCAGCAGCCCGCCTTTCCAGGGGGCGGGCACTGAAGCTTTCTTT. Translation: CASSPPFQGAGTEAFF. V gene TRBV11-2 combines with J gene TRBJ1-1, with 8 bases fitting TRBD1. This CDR3 comprises 16 residues. CDR1 and CDR2 (germline): SGHAT, FQNNGV. V lost 5 bases, J lost 4 bases, and 12 bases stayed unmatched.

V is TRBV12-3 or TRBV12-4 and J is TRBJ1-2; D might be TRBD1 (5 bases). The V end was cut by 3 bases, the J end by 0 bases, with 14 bases between. The CDR3 is made up of 16 amino acids. This CDR3 is CASSFGTPPANYGYTF. The CDR3 DNA is TGTGCCAGCAGTTTTGGGACCCCCCCTGCTAACTATGGCTACACCTTC.

The table lists this clonotype with many counts. This CDR3 is CASSYLVEQYF. The CDR3 DNA reads TGTGCCAGCAGTTATTTGGTGGAGCAGTACTTC. The rearrangement joins TRBV28 to TRBJ2-7; D call uncertain. CDR1 is MDHEN, CDR2 SYDVKM, per germline. Trimming took off 4 bases at V and 7 bases at J, with 8 bases between the two ends. The length of the CDR3 is 11 residues.

V usage is TRBV29-1 and J usage is TRBJ1-2; maybe TRBD1 (5 bases). Deletions cut 4 bases from V and 2 bases from J, with 17 bases between. The CDR3 runs 15 residues. Germline V gene sequence: CDR1 SQVTM, CDR2 ANQGSEA. The CDR3 region has the DNA TGCAGCGTTGCTAACCTTTTGACAGCCAACTATGGCTACACCTTC. The encoded protein is CSVANLLTANYGYTF.

In this sample, this clonotype turned up a few times. The gene calls are TRBV19 and TRBJ2-1; D uncertain. Germline V lookup: CDR1 LNHDA, CDR2 SQIVND (reference sequence). The CDR3 has 16 residues. With 3 bases removed from V and 0 bases from J, the gap between germline ends came to 12 bases. CDR3 coding DNA: TGTGCCAGTAGTATCACTCCACCCAGCTCCTACAATGAGCAGTTCTTC. It codes for CASSITPPSSYNEQFF.

This clonotype was detected only a few times. The J gene is TRBJ1-3, the V gene TRBV9; D is unclear. The CDR3 runs 16 residues. V gave up 0 bases and J gave up 1 base, with 11 bases separating them. The germline V gene encodes CDR1 SGDLS and CDR2 YYNGEE. The CDR3 DNA reads as TGTGCCAGCAGCGTAGGACCTGCTAGATCTGGAAACACCATATATTTT. Protein product: CASSVGPARSGNTIYF.

Here the CDR3 DNA reads TGTGCCAGCAGCCCCCGACTGTACACCGGGGAGCTGTTTTTT. It yields the protein CASSPRLYTGELFF. J is TRBJ2-2 and V is TRBV14, with unresolved D. The V gene's germline CDR1 is SGHDN and CDR2 FVKESK. The CDR3 has 14 amino acids. Trimming removed 4 bases from V and 3 bases from J, with 9 bases in between.

On this clonotype: The junction does not match germline at one end; this may be a read error. The chain employs TRBV18 and TRBJ2-2; TRBD1 agrees at 10 bases. From germline, CDR1 is KGHSH and CDR2 LQKENI. The CDR3 runs to 15 residues. The CDR3 coding sequence is TGTGACAGCTCTACCGGGACAGGGGACACCGGGGAGCTGTTTTTT. Encoded protein: CDSSTGTGDTGELFF. Together with reference TRBV18 and TRBJ2-2, the CDR3 gives the full variable domain: NAGVMQNPRHLVRRRGQEARLRCSPMKGHSHVYWYRQLPEEGLKFMVYLQKENIIDESGMPKERFSAEFPKEGPSILRIQQVVRGDSAAYFCDSSTGTGDTGELFFGEGSRLTVL.

This clonotype was picked up a small number of times. This rearrangement joins TRBV7-9 to TRBJ1-1, with 7 bases lining up with TRBD1. Germline CDR1 reads SEHNR; CDR2 reads FQNEAQ (reference sequence). With V trimmed by 4 bases and J by 0 bases, 5 bases remained unmatched. This CDR3 comprises 15 residues. The CDR3 DNA follows: TGTGCCAGCAGCTCCCCGACAGGGCTGAACACTGAAGCTTTCTTT. This sequence encodes CASSSPTGLNTEAFF.

This clonotype was observed a few times. The chain couples TRBV20-1 to TRBJ2-7; 12 bases are a match to TRBD2. CDR1 is DFQATT and CDR2 is SNEGSKA in the germline V gene (reference sequence). The CDR3 has 15 residues. The V gene end was trimmed by 1 base and the J gene end by 5 bases; junction bases not matched to a gene: 6. The CDR3 loop is CSARALAGGLNEQYF. CDR3 DNA sequence: TGCAGTGCTAGAGCTCTAGCGGGGGGGTTAAACGAGCAGTACTTC.

V usage is TRBV28 and J usage is TRBJ2-7, with TRBD1 matching 8 bases. The junction had 10 bases not matched to a gene; V was cut back by 6 bases and J by 3 bases. Germline V CDR1 and CDR2: MDHEN, SYDVKM. CDR3 length: 15 amino acids. CDR3 loop: CASRNSQGGYYEQYF. The DNA of the CDR3 is TGTGCCAGCAGGAATTCACAGGGGGGTTACTACGAGCAGTACTTC. The full variable domain, rest sourced from reference TRBV28 and TRBJ2-7, is DVKVTQSSRYLVKRTGEKVFLECVQDMDHENMFWYRQDPGLGLRLIYFSYDVKMKEKGDIPEGYSVSREKKERFSLILESASTNQTSMYLCASRNSQGGYYEQYFGPGTRLTVT.

This clonotype was counted a few times. The V gene is TRBV5-1, the J gene TRBJ1-1; TRBD1 is a possible D gene (5 bases). The V gene's germline CDR1 is SGHRS and CDR2 YFSETQ. V lost 5 bases to trimming and J lost 1 base, with 12 bases between them. The CDR3 is 14 amino acids. The chain's CDR3 is CASSFYTGNTEAFF. The CDR3 nucleotides are TGCGCCAGCAGTTTCTACACAGGGAACACTGAAGCTTTCTTT.

This clonotype was seen at least ten times. V and J are TRBV7-2 and TRBJ2-1; 9 positions match TRBD2. This CDR3 region has 16 residues. Unmatched junction bases numbered 2, after V lost 1 base and J lost 1 base. The V gene's germline CDR1 is SGHTA and CDR2 FQGNSA. The CDR3 DNA sequence: TGTGCCAGCAGCTTAGTGACTAGCGGATCCTACAATGAGCAGTTCTTC. Its translation is CASSLVTSGSYNEQFF.

This chain connects TRBV7-6 to TRBJ1-1; 9 bases match TRBD1. V lost 1 base and J lost 9; bases outside the gene matches: 3. The CDR3 runs to 13 residues. In germline, CDR1 is SGHVS, CDR2 FNYEAQ. The CDR3 loop is CASSLDTGGKAFF. The CDR3 region has the DNA TGTGCCAGCAGCTTAGATACAGGGGGCAAAGCTTTCTTT.

This rearrangement joins TRBV7-9 to TRBJ1-1, with 9 bases aligning to TRBD1. The CDR3 runs to 16 residues. V was clipped by 6 bases and J by 0 bases; unmatched bases: 8. From germline, CDR1 is SEHNR and CDR2 FQNEAQ (reference sequence). CDR3 bases: TGTGCCAGCAGATTAAGGGACAGGGATATGAACACTGAAGCTTTCTTT. It translates to CASRLRDRDMNTEAFF.

This clonotype has only a few counts. The gene calls are TRBV20-1 and TRBJ2-1, with D perhaps TRBD2 (6 bases). This CDR3 is built from 15 residues. The germline gives CDR1 DFQATT, CDR2 SNEGSKA (reference sequence). Between the trimmed V and J ends, which lost 2 bases and 6 bases, there was a span of 17 bases. In DNA, the CDR3 is TGCAGTGCTAGACCCGGGACTGATTACTTCAATGAGCAGTTCTTC. Translating gives CSARPGTDYFNEQFF.

This clonotype was recorded at least ten times. The chain joins TRBV18 to TRBJ1-1, with 9 bases aligning to TRBD1. Germline assignment: CDR1 KGHSH and CDR2 LQKENI. V gave up 6 bases and J gave up 0 bases; unmatched junction bases: 11. The CDR3 has 17 residues. As DNA, the CDR3 is TGTGCCAGCTCCGTAACAGGGGGACAGGGCATGAACACTGAAGCTTTCTTT. It codes for CASSVTGGQGMNTEAFF.